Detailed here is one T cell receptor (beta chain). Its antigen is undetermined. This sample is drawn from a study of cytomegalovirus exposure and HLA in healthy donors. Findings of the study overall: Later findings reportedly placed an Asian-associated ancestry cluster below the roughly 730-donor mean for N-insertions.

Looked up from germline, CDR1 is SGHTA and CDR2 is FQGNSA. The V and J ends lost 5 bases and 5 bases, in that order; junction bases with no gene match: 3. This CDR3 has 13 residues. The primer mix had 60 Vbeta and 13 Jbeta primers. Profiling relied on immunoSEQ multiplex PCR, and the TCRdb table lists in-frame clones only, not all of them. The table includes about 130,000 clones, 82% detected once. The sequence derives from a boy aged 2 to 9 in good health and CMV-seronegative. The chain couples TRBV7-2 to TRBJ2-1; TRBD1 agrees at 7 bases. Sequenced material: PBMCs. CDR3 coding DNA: TGTGCCAGCAGCCTAGACAGGGACAATGAGCAGTTCTTC. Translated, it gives CASSLDRDNEQFF.